The 17 T cell receptor beta chains listed next were all sequenced from one sample in a study of early T cells in non-severe SARS-CoV-2 infection. Via MiXCR, TCRdb re-called the 5' RACE reads, giving one row per CDR3 protein. The data hold some 30,000 distinct CDR3 sequences, with about 4.6% observed a single time. This specimen consisted of whole blood, obtained at baseline. The source is an adult who was a healthcare worker with PCR-confirmed SARS-CoV-2 infection or an uninfected control (not recorded which).

The gene calls are TRBV7-2 and TRBJ2-7; TRBD2 matches 8 bases. The ends lost 2 bases at V and 1 base at J; junction bases unmatched: 7. CDR3 length: 16 amino acids. Germline V lookup: CDR1 SGHTA, CDR2 FQGNSA. DNA of the CDR3: TGTGCCAGCAGCTTAAAATCGCCTAGCGGGTCCTACGAGCAGTACTTC. Protein sequence: CASSLKSPSGSYEQYF.

The CDR3 sequence is CASRTGDYGYTF. The CDR3 DNA sequence: TGTGCCAGTAGGACAGGGGACTATGGCTACACCTTC. V is TRBV19 and J is TRBJ1-2; 8 positions agree with TRBD1. Unmatched junction bases numbered 0, after V lost 6 bases and J lost 3 bases. CDR3 length: 12 residues. CDR1 and CDR2 from the germline V gene are LNHDA and SQIVND (reference sequence).

The table lists this clonotype with many counts. The CDR3 is CASSHRGGAGNEQFF. The CDR3 DNA follows: TGCGCCAGCAGCCACCGCGGGGGGGCGGGAAATGAGCAGTTCTTC. The chain joins TRBV4-3 to TRBJ2-1; 9 nucleotides line up with TRBD2. The CDR3 totals 15 residues. Trimming took 3 bases from V and 7 from J; bases not matched to a gene: 7. Germline lookup yields CDR1 LGHNA and CDR2 YSLEER.

This clonotype was picked up many times. V and J are TRBV12-3 or TRBV12-4 and TRBJ1-5; the D is unclear. The length of the CDR3 is 14 residues. V lost 6 bases and J 2 bases, leaving 11 bases between the germline ends. CDR3 amino acids: CASSQSPGNQPQHF. In DNA, the CDR3 is TGTGCCAGCAGCCAATCCCCAGGCAATCAGCCCCAGCATTTT.

The V and J genes are TRBV29-1 and TRBJ2-7; 8 nucleotides line up with TRBD1. The V and J ends lost 6 bases and 5 bases, in that order; junction bases with no gene match: 9. CDR3 length: 13 residues. Germline values: CDR1 SQVTM, CDR2 ANQGSEA. The CDR3 DNA is TGCAGCGTCAAGGACAGGGTTATAAACGAGCAGTACTTC. It translates to CSVKDRVINEQYF.

This clonotype has a count of ten or more. The V call is TRBV11-2, the J call TRBJ2-1; unclear D gene. Deletions cut 1 base from V and 5 bases from J, with 6 bases between. CDR3 length: 13 residues. Germline assignment: CDR1 SGHAT and CDR2 FQNNGV. Written as DNA, the CDR3 is TGTGCCAGCAGCTTAGGGGTTAACAATGAGCAGTTCTTC. Translating it yields CASSLGVNNEQFF.

This clonotype has only a few counts. The rearrangement uses TRBV9 and TRBJ2-3; 11 nucleotides agree with TRBD2. Germline V gene lookup returns CDR1 SGDLS and CDR2 YYNGEE. This CDR3 is built from 18 residues. Losses at the gene ends were 0 bases for V and 0 bases for J; bases not matched to a gene: 6. CDR3 DNA: TGTGCCAGCAGCGTAGAATCTAGCGGGAGGACTAGCACAGATACGCAGTATTTT. Amino acid sequence: CASSVESSGRTSTDTQYF.

This clonotype was found many times. The chain carries TRBV20-1 and TRBJ2-2; TRBD1 matches at 8 bases. V was clipped by 5 bases and J by 6 bases; unmatched bases: 2. Germline CDR1 is DFQATT and CDR2 is SNEGSKA (reference sequence). The CDR3 is made up of 12 amino acids. CDR3: CSAQGASGELFF. Here the CDR3 DNA reads TGCAGTGCTCAGGGGGCGTCCGGGGAGCTGTTTTTT.

Sample share makes this clonotype medium-sized. This chain uses TRBV20-1 with TRBJ1-1; D possibly corresponds to TRBD1 (6 bases). Germline-derived CDR1 and CDR2 are DFQATT and SNEGSKA (reference sequence). The CDR3 sequence is 12 residues long. Trimming removed 3 bases from V and 7 bases from J, with 12 bases in between. The CDR3 loop reads CSARDSIGEAFF. CDR3 coding DNA: TGCAGTGCTAGGGACAGCATCGGTGAAGCTTTCTTT.

At least ten counts were recorded for this clonotype. This sequence joins TRBV12-3 or TRBV12-4 and TRBJ2-3; 8 nucleotides match TRBD2. The CDR3 contains 14 residues. Trimming took 5 bases from V and 0 from J; bases not matched to a gene: 1. The CDR3 sequence: CASSPGGSTDTQYF. CDR3 sequence (DNA): TGTGCCAGCAGTCCGGGAGGGAGCACAGATACGCAGTATTTT.

The table lists this clonotype with many counts. The chain uses TRBV20-1 and TRBJ1-2; TRBD1 aligns across 9 bases. V shed 3 bases, J shed 8 bases, and the junction held 10 bases outside the gene matches. This CDR3 region has 14 residues. Per the germline V gene, CDR1 is DFQATT and CDR2 is SNEGSKA (reference sequence). The CDR3 reads CSASSGDREKGYTF. The CDR3 DNA follows: TGCAGTGCTAGCAGTGGGGACAGGGAGAAGGGCTACACCTTC.

This clonotype has a count of ten or more. This chain links TRBV12-3 or TRBV12-4 with TRBJ2-1, with 12 bases aligning to TRBD2. The trim removed 1 base at V and 5 bases at J, leaving 3 bases unmatched. The CDR3 contains 16 residues. CDR3 nucleotides: TGTGCCAGCAGTTTAGAACTAGCGGGAGGCAACAATGAGCAGTTCTTC. Its translation is CASSLELAGGNNEQFF.

This clonotype was found many times. The chain carries TRBV20-1 and TRBJ2-7, with TRBD1 matching 8 bases. The CDR3 covers 15 residues. From germline, CDR1 is DFQATT and CDR2 SNEGSKA (reference sequence). Trimming took 0 bases from V and 2 from J; bases not matched to a gene: 6. The CDR3, as DNA: TGCAGTGCTAGAGATCTACAGGGGGGTCCCTACGAGCAGTACTTC. This codes for CSARDLQGGPYEQYF.

A few counts support this clonotype. This chain uses TRBV4-1 with TRBJ2-1; D not resolved. The germline V gene encodes CDR1 MGHRA and CDR2 YSYEKL. CDR3 length equals 13 residues. V dropped 3 bases and J dropped 8 bases, with 11 bases sitting between them. The CDR3 reads CASSHPRRDEQFF. The CDR3 bases are TGCGCCAGCAGCCACCCGCGGCGTGATGAGCAGTTCTTC.

In this sample, this clonotype turned up many times. The CDR3 sequence is CASSLDREGNQPQHF. CDR3 bases: TGTGCCAGCAGCCTCGACAGGGAGGGCAATCAGCCCCAGCATTTT. This chain connects TRBV12-3 or TRBV12-4 to TRBJ1-5; 7 bases line up with TRBD1. V dropped 6 bases and J dropped 2; count of bases not matched to a gene: 7. This CDR3 has 15 amino acids.

This clonotype has at least ten counts. The gene calls are TRBV20-1 and TRBJ2-7; D is perhaps TRBD2 (5 bases). The CDR3 is 14 residues long. V was clipped by 0 bases and J by 7 bases, with 16 bases between them. CDR1 is DFQATT, CDR2 SNEGSKA, per germline (reference sequence). The CDR3 protein is CSARDRRTGVEQYF. CDR3 in DNA: TGCAGTGCTAGAGATCGGAGGACCGGGGTGGAGCAGTACTTC.

This clonotype appeared many times. The chain recombines TRBV19 with TRBJ2-3; 9 nucleotides align to TRBD1. This CDR3 spans 16 amino acids. The J segment lost 1 base and the V segment lost 7 bases, leaving 9 bases of the junction unmatched. Germline V CDR1 and CDR2: LNHDA, SQIVND (reference sequence). The CDR3 DNA sequence: TGTGCCAGTAAACCTACCAGACAGGGGGGCACAGATACGCAGTATTTT. It encodes CASKPTRQGGTDTQYF.